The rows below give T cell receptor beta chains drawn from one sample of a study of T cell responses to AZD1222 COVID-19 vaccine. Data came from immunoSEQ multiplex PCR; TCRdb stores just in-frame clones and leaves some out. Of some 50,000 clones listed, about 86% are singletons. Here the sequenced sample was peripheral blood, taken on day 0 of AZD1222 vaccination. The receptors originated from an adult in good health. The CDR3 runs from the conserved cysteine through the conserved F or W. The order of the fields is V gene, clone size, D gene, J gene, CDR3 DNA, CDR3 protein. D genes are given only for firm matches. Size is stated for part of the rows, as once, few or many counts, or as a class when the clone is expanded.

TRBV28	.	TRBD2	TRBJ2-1	TGTGCCAGCAGTCGACTGGGACTAGCTTATGAGCAGTTCTTC	CASSRLGLAYEQFF
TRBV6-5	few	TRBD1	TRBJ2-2	TGTGCCAGCAACCCGGGACAGGGGAATACCGGGGAGCTGTTTTTT	CASNPGQGNTGELFF
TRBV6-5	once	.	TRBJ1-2	TGTGCCAGCAGTAAAACCACAAGTAACTATGGCTACACCTTC	CASSKTTSNYGYTF
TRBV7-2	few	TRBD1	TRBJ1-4	TGTGCCAGCAGCTCACGACAGGGGGCCTTCGAGAAACTGTTTTTT	CASSSRQGAFEKLFF
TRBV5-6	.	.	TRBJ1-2	TGTGCCAGCAGCTTACAACGGCATGGCTACACCTTC	CASSLQRHGYTF
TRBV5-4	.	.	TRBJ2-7	TGTGCCAGCAGCTCCGGGACTCTCTCCTACGAGCAGTACTTC	CASSSGTLSYEQYF
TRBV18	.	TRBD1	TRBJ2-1	TGTGCCAGCTCACCAGCCCCAGGGGGTATGGGCAATGAGCAGTTCTTC	CASSPAPGGMGNEQFF
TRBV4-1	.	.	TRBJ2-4	TGCGCCAGCAGCCAAAAGGGAGCCAAAAACATTCAGTACTTC	CASSQKGAKNIQYF
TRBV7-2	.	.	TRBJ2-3	TGTGCCAGCAGCTATAAATCAGCCGGCACAGATACGCAGTATTTT	CASSYKSAGTDTQYF
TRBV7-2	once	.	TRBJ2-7	TGTGCCAGCAGCTTAGCGGATGGTGTTAGCCGATTCCCCTACGAGCAGTACTTC	CASSLADGVSRFPYEQYF
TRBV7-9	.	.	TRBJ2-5	TGTGCCAGCAGAACCGTCATGGGGTCTACAGGAGAGACCCAGTACTTC	CASRTVMGSTGETQYF
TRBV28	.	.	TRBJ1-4	TGTGCCAGCAGTTTAGGGGGAGGCGGCGACATAAATGAAAAACTGTTTTTT	CASSLGGGGDINEKLFF
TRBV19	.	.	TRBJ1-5	TGTGCCAGCGGGGGAGATAGCAATCAGCCCCAGCATTTT	CASGGDSNQPQHF
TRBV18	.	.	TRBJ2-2	TGTGCCAGCTCACCCGGGACGACCGGGGAGCTGTTTTTT	CASSPGTTGELFF
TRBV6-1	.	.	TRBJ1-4	TGTGCCAGCAGTGAAGCGGGAGGGGGAAATGAAAAACTGTTTTTT	CASSEAGGGNEKLFF
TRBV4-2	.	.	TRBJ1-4	TGTGCCAGCAGCCAAGACACAGGCACCTCACCTCCGTTTTTT	CASSQDTGTSPPFF
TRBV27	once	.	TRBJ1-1	TGTGCCAGCGGGGGGGGGAGCATGAACACTGAAGCTTTCTTT	CASGGGSMNTEAFF
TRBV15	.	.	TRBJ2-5	TGTGCCACCAGCAGAGCTCCGCAAGAGACCCAGTACTTC	CATSRAPQETQYF
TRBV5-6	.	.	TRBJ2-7	TGTGCCAGCAGCCCGCTGGAGTTAAGCTCCTACGAGCAGTACTTC	CASSPLELSSYEQYF
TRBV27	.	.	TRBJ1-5	TGTGCCAGCAGTTTGGATCAGCCCCAGCATTTT	CASSLDQPQHF
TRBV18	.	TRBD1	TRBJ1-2	TGTGCCAGCTCCGTCGGGACAGGTGAATATGGCTACACCTTC	CASSVGTGEYGYTF
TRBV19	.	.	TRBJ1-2	TGTGCCAGTAGTATTACGTCGGGGAATGGCTACACCTTC	CASSITSGNGYTF
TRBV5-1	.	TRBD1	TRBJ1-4	TGCGCCAGCAGCGAACAGGGGTCCGATGAAAAACTGTTTTTT	CASSEQGSDEKLFF
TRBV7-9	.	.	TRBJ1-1	TGTGCCAGCAGCTTAAGGGAGATAGGCACTGAAGCTTTCTTT	CASSLREIGTEAFF
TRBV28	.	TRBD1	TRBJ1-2	TGTGCCAGCAGAACAGGGGGTAACTATGGCTACACCTTC	CASRTGGNYGYTF
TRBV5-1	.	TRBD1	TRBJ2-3	TGCGCCAGCAGCTTGGACAGGGGAGATACGCAGTATTTT	CASSLDRGDTQYF
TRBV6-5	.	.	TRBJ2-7	TGTGCCAGCACCCACGAGGAGGGCCCCTTCTACGAGCAGTACTTC	CASTHEEGPFYEQYF
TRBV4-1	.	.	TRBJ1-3	TGCGCCAGCAGCCTTGGGTTCAGCTCTGGAAACACCATATATTTT	CASSLGFSSGNTIYF
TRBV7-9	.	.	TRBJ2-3	TGTGCCAGCAGCTTTATCAACACTCAGCCCGCAGATACGCAGTATTTT	CASSFINTQPADTQYF
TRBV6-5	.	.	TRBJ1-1	TGTGCCAGCAGCCCACAGGGTGAAACGAACACTGAAGCTTTCTTT	CASSPQGETNTEAFF
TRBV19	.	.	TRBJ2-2	TGTGCCAGTAGTATCCAGGTTTCGAACACCGGGGAGCTGTTTTTT	CASSIQVSNTGELFF
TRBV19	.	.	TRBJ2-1	TGTGCCAGTAGCCACCCCGGGGCTAGCCGACACAATGAGCAGTTCTTC	CASSHPGASRHNEQFF
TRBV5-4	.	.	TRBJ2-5	TGTGCCAGCAGCCCGCCATCGGGCACGCAGACCCAGTACTTC	CASSPPSGTQTQYF
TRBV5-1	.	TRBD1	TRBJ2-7	TGCGCCAGCAGTTCCGGGACAGGAGACTACGAGCAGTACTTC	CASSSGTGDYEQYF
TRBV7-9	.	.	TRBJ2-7	TGTGCCAGCAGCCTGACCGGAGGGTCCGGAAAATCCCTCTCCTACGAGCAGTACTTC	CASSLTGGSGKSLSYEQYF
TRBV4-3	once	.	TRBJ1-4	TGCGCCAGCAGCCAACAGATGGGAATTGAGGGGGAAAAACTGTTTTTT	CASSQQMGIEGEKLFF
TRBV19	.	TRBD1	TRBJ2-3	TGTGCCAGTACCGATCCAGGGGGCCGTAGCACAGATACGCAGTATTTT	CASTDPGGRSTDTQYF
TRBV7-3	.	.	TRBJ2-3	TGTGCCAGCAGCGTCGGAGGACCCGGCACAGATACGCAGTATTTT	CASSVGGPGTDTQYF
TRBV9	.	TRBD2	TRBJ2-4	TGTGCCAGCAGCGGGACTAGCGGGAGGGACATTCAGTACTTC	CASSGTSGRDIQYF
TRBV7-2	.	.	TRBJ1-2	TGTGCCAGCAGCTACAACGGGGGTAAGGCCGTCTATGGCTACACCTTC	CASSYNGGKAVYGYTF
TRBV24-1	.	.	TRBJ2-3	TGTGCCACCAGTGATTTGCGTGCGGGGACAGATACGCAGTATTTT	CATSDLRAGTDTQYF